This TCR beta chain stems from a study of CD8+ T cells in alopecia areata. Study summary: Dosing spanned 6 to 18 months on tofacitinib, then 6 months off drug.

About this clone: The antigen remains undetermined.

Sequencing templates came from extracted RNA that was reverse transcribed into cDNA. Sequencing used immunoSEQ multiplex PCR; TCRdb keeps in-frame clones, though not all of them. The sample contains about 290,000 clones, roughly 50% of which appear only once. Treatment here: oral pan-JAK inhibitor, 5-10 mg twice daily. Study-level findings and limits: The link between baseline CD8+ expansion and response remains uncertain with one nonresponder. Possibly because of HLA-related factors, TCR sharing was less clear across patients than in mice. More clonal than normal scalp was lesional scalp, particularly alopecia totalis/universalis.

V was clipped by 3 bases and J by 0 bases, with 8 bases between them. Germline-derived CDR1 and CDR2 are GTSNPN and SVGIG (reference sequence). The length of the CDR3 is 13 residues. Sequencing used CD4+ T cells sorted from blood, obtained at week 24, from a patient treated with tofacitinib. The source is a human donor with alopecia areata. The V and J genes are TRBV30 and TRBJ1-2; unclear D gene. The CDR3 nucleotides are TGTGCCTGGAGGGGGAGTTCTAACTATGGCTACACCTTC. The encoded protein is CAWRGSSNYGYTF.